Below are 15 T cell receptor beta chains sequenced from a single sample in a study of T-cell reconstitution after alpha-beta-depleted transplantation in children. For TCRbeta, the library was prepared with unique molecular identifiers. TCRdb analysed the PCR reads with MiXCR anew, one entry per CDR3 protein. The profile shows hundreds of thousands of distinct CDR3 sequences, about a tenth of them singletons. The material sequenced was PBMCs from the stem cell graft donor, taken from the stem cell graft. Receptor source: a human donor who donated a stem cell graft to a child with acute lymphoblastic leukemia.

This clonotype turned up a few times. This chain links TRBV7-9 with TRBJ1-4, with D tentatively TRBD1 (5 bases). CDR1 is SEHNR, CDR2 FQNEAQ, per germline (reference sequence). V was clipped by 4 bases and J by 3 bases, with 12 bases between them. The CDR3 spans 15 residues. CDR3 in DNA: TGTGCCAGCAGCTCCCGCGAGGGGTCTAATGAAAAACTGTTTTTT. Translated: CASSSREGSNEKLFF.

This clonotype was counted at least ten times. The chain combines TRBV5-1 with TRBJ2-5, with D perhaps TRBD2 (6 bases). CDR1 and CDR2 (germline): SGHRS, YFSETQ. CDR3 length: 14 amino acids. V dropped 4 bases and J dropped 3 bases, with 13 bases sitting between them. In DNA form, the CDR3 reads TGCGCCAGCAGCCCACCGGGACTTGAAGAGACCCAGTACTTC. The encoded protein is CASSPPGLEETQYF. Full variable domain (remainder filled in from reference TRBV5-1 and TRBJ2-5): KAGVTQTPRYLIKTRGQQVTLSCSPISGHRSVSWYQQTPGQGLQFLFEYFSETQRNKGNFPGRFSGRQFSNSRSEMNVSTLELGDSALYLCASSPPGLEETQYFGPGTRLLVL.

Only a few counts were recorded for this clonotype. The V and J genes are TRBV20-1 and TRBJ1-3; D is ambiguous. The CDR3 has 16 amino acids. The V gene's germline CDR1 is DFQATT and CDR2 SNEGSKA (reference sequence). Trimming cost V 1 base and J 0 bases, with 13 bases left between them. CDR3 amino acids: CSARALGIPSGNTIYF. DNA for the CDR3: TGCAGTGCTAGAGCACTAGGGATCCCCTCTGGAAACACCATATATTTT.

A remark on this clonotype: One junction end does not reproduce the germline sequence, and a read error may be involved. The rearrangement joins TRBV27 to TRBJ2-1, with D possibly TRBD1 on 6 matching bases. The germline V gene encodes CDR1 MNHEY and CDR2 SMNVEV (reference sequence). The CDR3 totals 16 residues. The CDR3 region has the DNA TGTGCCAGCAGTATATCCGGGACAAACCCCTACAATGAGCAGTTCTTC. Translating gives CASSISGTNPYNEQFF.

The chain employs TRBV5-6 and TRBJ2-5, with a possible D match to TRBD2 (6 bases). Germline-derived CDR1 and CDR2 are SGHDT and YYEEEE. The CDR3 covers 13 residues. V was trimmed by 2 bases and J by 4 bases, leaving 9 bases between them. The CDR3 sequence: CASSFGGGETQYF. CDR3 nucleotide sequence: TGTGCCAGCAGCTTCGGGGGTGGAGAGACCCAGTACTTC.

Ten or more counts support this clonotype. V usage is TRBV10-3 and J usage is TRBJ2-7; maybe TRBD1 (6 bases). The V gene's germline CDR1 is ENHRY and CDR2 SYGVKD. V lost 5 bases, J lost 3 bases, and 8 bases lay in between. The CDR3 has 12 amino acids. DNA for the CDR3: TGTGCCATCAGTCGGGACATCTACGAGCAGTACTTC. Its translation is CAISRDIYEQYF.

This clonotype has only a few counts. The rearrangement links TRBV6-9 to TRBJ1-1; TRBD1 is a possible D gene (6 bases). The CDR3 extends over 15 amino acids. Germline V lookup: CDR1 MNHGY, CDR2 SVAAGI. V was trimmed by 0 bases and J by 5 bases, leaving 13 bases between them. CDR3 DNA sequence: TGTGCCAGCAGTTATTCCGTACGGGGGCGGACTGAAGCTTTCTTT. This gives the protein CASSYSVRGRTEAFF.

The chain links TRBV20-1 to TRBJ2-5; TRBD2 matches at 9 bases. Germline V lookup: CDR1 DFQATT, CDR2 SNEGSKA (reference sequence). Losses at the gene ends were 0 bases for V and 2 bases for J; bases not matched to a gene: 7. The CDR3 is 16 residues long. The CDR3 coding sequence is TGCAGTGCTAGAGATATACGGGGACTAGCTCAAGAGACCCAGTACTTC. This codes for CSARDIRGLAQETQYF.

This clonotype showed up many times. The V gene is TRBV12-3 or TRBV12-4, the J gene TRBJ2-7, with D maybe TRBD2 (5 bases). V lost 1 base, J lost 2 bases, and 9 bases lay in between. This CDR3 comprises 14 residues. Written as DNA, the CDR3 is TGTGCCAGCAGTTTAGTGTCCGGGGCCTACGAGCAGTACTTC. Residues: CASSLVSGAYEQYF.

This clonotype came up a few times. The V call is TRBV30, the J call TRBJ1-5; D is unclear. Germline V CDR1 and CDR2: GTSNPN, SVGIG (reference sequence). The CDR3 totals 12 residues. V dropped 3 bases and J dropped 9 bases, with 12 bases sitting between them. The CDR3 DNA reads TGTGCCTGGAGCGCGACTGAGGGGCCCCAGCATTTT. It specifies CAWSATEGPQHF.

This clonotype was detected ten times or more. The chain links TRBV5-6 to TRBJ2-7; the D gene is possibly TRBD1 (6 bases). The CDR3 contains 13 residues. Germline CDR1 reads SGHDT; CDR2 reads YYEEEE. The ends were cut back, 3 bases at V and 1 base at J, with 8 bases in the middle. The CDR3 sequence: CASSSGHSYEQYF. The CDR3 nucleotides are TGTGCCAGCAGCTCGGGACATTCCTACGAGCAGTACTTC.

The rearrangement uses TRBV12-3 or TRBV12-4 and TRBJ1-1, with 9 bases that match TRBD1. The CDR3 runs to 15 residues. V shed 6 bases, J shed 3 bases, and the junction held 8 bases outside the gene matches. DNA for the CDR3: TGTGCCAGCAGCCCAACAGGGGGCGTGGACACTGAAGCTTTCTTT. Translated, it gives CASSPTGGVDTEAFF.

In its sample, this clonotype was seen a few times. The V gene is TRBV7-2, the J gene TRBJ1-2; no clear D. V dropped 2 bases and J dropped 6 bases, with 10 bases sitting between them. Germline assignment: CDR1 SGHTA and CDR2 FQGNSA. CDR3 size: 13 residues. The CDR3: CASSLNRRDGYTF. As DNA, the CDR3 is TGTGCCAGCAGCTTAAATCGGCGCGATGGCTACACCTTC. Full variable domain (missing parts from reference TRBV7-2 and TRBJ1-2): GAGVSQSPSNKVTEKGKDVELRCDPISGHTALYWYRQSLGQGLEFLIYFQGNSAPDKSGLPSDRFSAERTGGSVSTLTIQRTQQEDSAVYLCASSLNRRDGYTFGSGTRLTVV.

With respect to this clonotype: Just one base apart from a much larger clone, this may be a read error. The CDR3 coding sequence is TGTGCCTCCTCGACAGGAAACGAGACCCAGTACTTC. Amino acids: CASSTGNETQYF. The V and J genes are TRBV30 and TRBJ2-5; D is perhaps TRBD1 (6 bases). V was trimmed by 7 bases and J by 5 bases, leaving 14 bases between them. This CDR3 contains 12 residues. Germline values: CDR1 GTSNPN, CDR2 SVGIG (reference sequence).

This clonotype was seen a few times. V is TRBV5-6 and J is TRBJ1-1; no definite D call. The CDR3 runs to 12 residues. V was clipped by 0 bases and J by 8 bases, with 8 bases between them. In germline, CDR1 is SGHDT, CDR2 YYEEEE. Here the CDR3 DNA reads TGTGCCAGCAGCTTGGAACAAGACGAAGCTTTCTTT. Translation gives CASSLEQDEAFF.